The clone carrying this T cell receptor beta chain was observed a single time. The antigen is not known. Profiling relied on immunoSEQ multiplex PCR, and the TCRdb table lists in-frame clones only, not all of them. The table includes 210,000 or so clones, around 93% detected once. This entry belongs to a study of T cell responses to AZD1222 COVID-19 vaccine. Study-level findings and limits: Samples come after the peak T cell response, not at day 14. Vaccine-related CD4 TCRs covered spike, predominating at 160-218 and 743-854. Baseline seropositivity characterized only six or seven AZD1222 recipients.

The CDR3 is 13 residues long. CDR1 is MNHEY and CDR2 is SVGAGI in the germline V gene. Trimming left V 7 bases short and J 1 base short, with 10 bases between. The specimen comprised peripheral blood, sampled on day 0 of MenACWY control vaccination. This TCR derives from an adult in good health. The chain recombines TRBV6-5 with TRBJ1-1, with D uncertain. CDR3 nucleotide sequence: TGTGCCAGCATAAACCGGGGGAACACTGAAGCTTTCTTT. As protein: CASINRGNTEAFF.